This T cell receptor beta chain was identified in a study of blood T cell repertoires in COVID-19. As for the study in general: Spain, Italy and the United States supplied samples that represented acute and convalescent COVID-19. T cells, B-cell-depleted T cells, or PBMCs supplied cDNA or gDNA.

As originally analysed: Amplification of reference gene primers provided the estimated nucleated cell counts. Sequenced by immunoSEQ multiplex PCR; TCRdb stores in-frame clones only, minus some. Clone size and the V and J calls come from that table; the DNA yielded D and trimming. The repertoire holds 150,000 to 200,000 clones, with approximately 79% as singletons. The CDR3 sequence is 14 residues long. The V and J ends lost 8 bases and 5 bases, in that order; junction bases with no gene match: 9. CDR1 and CDR2 (germline): SGHDT, YYEEEE. Sample: peripheral blood. The receptor's source is a woman of 80 years or more with acute or convalescent COVID-19. This chain uses TRBV5-6 with TRBJ1-3; 8 nucleotides match TRBD1. The CDR3 nucleotides are TGTGCCAGTGCGAGCCAGGGGGCTCGAAACACCATATATTTT. Translating gives CASASQGARNTIYF.